The clone carrying this TCR beta chain was seen more than once but under ten times. Its antigen is unknown. A second PCR of roughly 7 to 11 cycles used a sample-barcoded 5' primer and a J-beta primer mix. MiXCR, run by TCRdb on the 5' RACE reads, gives a single entry per CDR3 protein. The profile shows roughly 1.5 million distinct CDR3 sequences, 35% to 45% of them singletons. The sample providers were healthy Caucasian people from Russia, aged roughly 6 to 95. This entry belongs to a study of blood T cells in healthy people across ages. Findings of the study overall: Long-lived and aged donors differed, with more naive CD4+ cells and higher diversity in the long-lived. Across samples, TCR beta diversity tracked strongly with naive T cell percentage. Diversity of TCR beta per million T cells declined in a roughly linear way with age.

This CDR3 contains 14 residues. V lost 2 bases and J lost 2, with 9 bases in between. The germline gives CDR1 MGHRA, CDR2 YSYEKL. The V and J genes are TRBV4-1 and TRBJ2-5, with D possibly matching TRBD2 (6 bases). This sequence originates from a woman aged 18-29 years in good health. Material for sequencing was blood. The CDR3 region has the DNA TGCGCCAGCAGCCAAAGCGGGCTTCAAGAGACCCAGTACTTC. Translation: CASSQSGLQETQYF.